This T cell receptor beta chain is from a study of patients and donors after allogeneic stem cell transplantation. TCRdb called the RT-PCR reads again in MiXCR, with one record for every CDR3 protein. The table shows roughly 940,000 distinct CDR3 sequences, with more than 15% occurring only once. The germline V gene has CDR1 SGHTA and CDR2 FQGTGA. The CDR3 runs 14 residues. J gave up 5 bases and V 3 bases, and 5 bases lay outside the gene matches. V and J are TRBV7-3 and TRBJ2-7; 9 nucleotides line up with TRBD1. The specimen sequenced was blood, either unsorted or a sorted T cell fraction (not recorded which). This clonotype was sampled from a human donor who was either an allogeneic HSCT recipient or a stem cell or donor lymphocyte infusion donor (not recorded which). It is not recorded whose cells these are; they may come from a transplant donor. The CDR3 coding sequence is TGTGCCAGCAGCTTTCCGGGACAGGGCGACGAGCAGTACTTC. It is translated as CASSFPGQGDEQYF. Complete variable domain (other parts from reference TRBV7-3 and TRBJ2-7): GAGVSQTPSNKVTEKGKYVELRCDPISGHTALYWYRQSLGQGPEFLIYFQGTGAADDSGLPNDRFFAVRPEGSVSTLKIQRTERGDSAVYLCASSFPGQGDEQYFGPGTRLTVT.